This TCR beta chain was observed in a study of human T cells and chemical hapten exposure. As for the study in general: The scalp of each patient received a weekly diphenylcyclopropenone dose for the full roughly 24-week study.

Documented time point: patch test 3, about 24 weeks after DPC sensitization. Treatment specified: therapeutic diphenylcyclopropenone sensitization with weekly scalp DPC. A few counts support this clonotype. Its antigen is not identified. Whole-study results and caveats: Sensitizing to DPC left TCRs with a frequency above 1 in 1000 unaltered.

The CDR3 sequence is 14 residues long. V lost 6 bases and J 1 base, leaving 15 bases between the germline ends. Germline CDR1 and CDR2: DFQATT and SNEGSKA (reference sequence). TCRdb re-called the RACE reads through MiXCR, storing one row per CDR3 protein. The repertoire holds about 82,000 distinct CDR3 sequences, with 11% as singletons. The sample consisted of whole blood, taken in connection with sensitization to the hapten diphenylcyclopropenone (DPC). The source is a woman aged 50 to 60 with alopecia areata. Some clones in this sample may be carry-over from other donors' samples. The J gene is TRBJ1-1, the V gene TRBV20-1; D ambiguous. The CDR3 DNA sequence: TGCAGTGCCCAGCGGCCGACGGCGAACACTGAAGCTTTCTTT. Amino acid sequence: CSAQRPTANTEAFF.